This T cell receptor beta chain appears in the sequencing data of a study of neoadjuvant nivolumab and ipilimumab in lung cancer. There are 14 residues in the CDR3. Germline V gene data show CDR1 as SGHDT and CDR2 as YYEEEE. V shed 5 bases, J shed 3 bases, and the junction held 6 bases outside the gene matches. The data were produced by immunoSEQ multiplex PCR, yet TCRdb's version contains in-frame clones alone and is incomplete. The data contain about 9,000 clones, approximately 84% of them singletons. The genes are TRBV5-6 and TRBJ2-7; 9 positions agree with TRBD1. This sequence was found in an adult with non-small cell lung cancer. The sequencing used tumor tissue, collected after neoadjuvant nivolumab, alone or with ipilimumab, at or shortly before surgery. Written as DNA, the CDR3 is TGTGCCAGCAGAGACAGGGGGTCCTACTACGAGCAGTACTTC. Translation gives CASRDRGSYYEQYF. Full variable domain (missing parts from reference TRBV5-6 and TRBJ2-7): DAGVTQSPTHLIKTRGQQVTLRCSPKSGHDTVSWYQQALGQGPQFIFQYYEEEERQRGNFPDRFSGHQFPNYSSELNVNALLLGDSALYLCASRDRGSYYEQYFGPGTRLTVT.